This section outlines one T cell receptor beta chain sequence together with its context. These data belong to a study of blood T cell repertoires in COVID-19. Generated by immunoSEQ multiplex PCR, the TCRdb table keeps only in-frame clones and is missing some. Of some 350,000 clones listed, over 75% are singletons. The V end was cut by 4 bases, the J end by 2 bases, with 12 bases between. Germline-derived CDR1 and CDR2 are SGHRS and YFSETQ. The CDR3 is 15 residues long. The TCR comes from a woman aged 25-40 years who had recovered from COVID-19. Specimen: PBMCs or T cells enriched from blood (not recorded which). V and J are TRBV5-1 and TRBJ1-4; weak D call: TRBD1 (6 bases). Here the CDR3 DNA reads TGCGCCAGCAGCAGATCAGGGGCGACTAATGAAAAACTGTTTTTT. It specifies CASSRSGATNEKLFF. The full variable domain, completed using reference TRBV5-1 and TRBJ1-4, is KAGVTQTPRYLIKTRGQQVTLSCSPISGHRSVSWYQQTPGQGLQFLFEYFSETQRNKGNFPGRFSGRQFSNSRSEMNVSTLELGDSALYLCASSRSGATNEKLFFGSGTQLSVL.